The clone carrying this TCR beta chain was seen only a few times. Its matching antigen is unknown. The CDR3 is 14 residues long. V lost 5 bases and J lost 6, with 17 bases in between. Germline-derived CDR1 and CDR2 are LNHDA and SQIVND (reference sequence). This entry is derived from a study of T-cell memory formation after mild COVID-19. Turning to the study itself: TCR clusters largely stayed donor specific.

Study-level points and caveats: Clones contracting day 15 to 85 were balanced CD4/CD8; later expanders leaned CD4+. Memory cells collected pre-infection included some clones that later responded, suggesting cross-reactive memory joined.

One entry per CDR3 protein, called by TCRdb with MiXCR from the 5' RACE reads. The repertoire holds approximately 490,000 distinct CDR3 sequences, with roughly 22% as singletons. The source is an adult woman who had mild COVID-19 (a few samples of this study predate the infection). Cell type and time point are not known. The sample comprised PBMCs or a T cell subset sorted from them (not recorded which). V is TRBV19 and J is TRBJ2-7, with D tentatively TRBD1 (6 bases). This CDR3 reads CASSSLQGGGEQYF. DNA of the CDR3: TGTGCCAGTAGTTCGTTACAGGGTGGCGGCGAGCAGTACTTC.